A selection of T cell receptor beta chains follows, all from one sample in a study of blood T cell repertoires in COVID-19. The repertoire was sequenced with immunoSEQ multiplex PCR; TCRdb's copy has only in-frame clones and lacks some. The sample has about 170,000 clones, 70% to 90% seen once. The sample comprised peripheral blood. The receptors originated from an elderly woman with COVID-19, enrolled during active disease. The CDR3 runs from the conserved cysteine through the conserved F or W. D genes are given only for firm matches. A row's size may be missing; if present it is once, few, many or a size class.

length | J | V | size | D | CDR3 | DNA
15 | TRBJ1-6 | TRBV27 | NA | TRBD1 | CASSQGQGANSPLHF | TGTGCCAGCAGTCAGGGACAGGGGGCTAATTCACCCCTCCACTTT
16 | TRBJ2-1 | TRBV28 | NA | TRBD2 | CASSPAAGAFYNEQFF | TGTGCCAGCAGCCCCGCAGCGGGAGCTTTCTACAATGAGCAGTTCTTC
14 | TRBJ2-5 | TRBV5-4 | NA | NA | CASSLKGGPETQYF | TGTGCCAGCAGCTTAAAGGGGGGGCCGGAGACCCAGTACTTC
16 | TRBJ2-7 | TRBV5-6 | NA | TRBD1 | CASSFSGQGHSYEQYF | TGTGCCAGCAGCTTTTCAGGACAGGGCCACTCCTACGAGCAGTACTTC
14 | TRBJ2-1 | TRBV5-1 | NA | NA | CASSLGDNYNEQFF | TGCGCCAGCAGCTTGGGGGACAACTACAATGAGCAGTTCTTC
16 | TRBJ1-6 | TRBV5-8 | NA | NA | CASSHPRGGNGSPLHF | TGTGCCAGCAGCCACCCCCGGGGGGGGAACGGTTCACCCCTCCACTTT
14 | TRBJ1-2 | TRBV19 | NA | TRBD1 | CASKQGQGHYGYTF | TGTGCCAGTAAGCAGGGACAGGGGCACTATGGCTACACCTTC
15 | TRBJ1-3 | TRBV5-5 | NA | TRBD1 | CASSLERTGGNTIYF | TGTGCCAGCAGCTTGGAACGGACAGGAGGAAACACCATATATTTT
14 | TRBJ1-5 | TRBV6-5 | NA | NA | CASSYSGSYQPQHF | TGTGCCAGCAGTTACTCGGGCAGCTATCAGCCCCAGCATTTT
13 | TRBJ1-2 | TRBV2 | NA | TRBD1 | CASRQGSNYGYTF | TGTGCCAGCCGACAGGGGAGCAACTATGGCTACACCTTC
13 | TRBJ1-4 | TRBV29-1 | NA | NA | CSGTWDNTEKLFF | TGCAGCGGGACTTGGGACAACACGGAAAAACTGTTTTTT
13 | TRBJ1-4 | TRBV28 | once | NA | CASRDWGVDKLFF | TGTGCCAGCAGGGACTGGGGGGTAGATAAACTGTTTTTT
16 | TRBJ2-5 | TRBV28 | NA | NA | CASKSTTGLNIETQYF | TGTGCCAGCAAGAGCACAACGGGACTGAATATCGAGACCCAGTACTTC
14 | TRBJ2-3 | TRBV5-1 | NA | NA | CASSPGTAQDTQYF | TGCGCCAGCAGCCCAGGAACCGCACAGGATACGCAGTATTTT
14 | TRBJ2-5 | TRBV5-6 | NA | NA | CASNSLQTRETQYF | TGTGCCAGCAACTCCCTGCAGACTCGAGAGACCCAGTACTTC
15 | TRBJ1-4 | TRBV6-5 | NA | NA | CASSYLSGVGEKLFF | TGTGCCAGCAGTTACCTTTCCGGGGTCGGTGAAAAACTGTTTTTT
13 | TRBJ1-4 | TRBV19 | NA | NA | CASINRFNEKLFF | TGTGCCAGTATTAATCGGTTTAATGAAAAACTGTTTTTT
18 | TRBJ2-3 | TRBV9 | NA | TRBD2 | CASSVHSGNLRGTDTQYF | TGTGCCAGCAGCGTTCACAGCGGGAACCTTCGGGGTACAGATACGCAGTATTTT
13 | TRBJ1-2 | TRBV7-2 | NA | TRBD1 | CASTWGQGGGYTF | TGTGCCAGCACCTGGGGACAGGGTGGAGGCTACACCTTC
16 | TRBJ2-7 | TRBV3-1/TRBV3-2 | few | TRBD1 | CASSDPGTGGGNEQYF | TGTGCCAGCAGTGATCCCGGGACAGGGGGCGGAAATGAGCAGTACTTC
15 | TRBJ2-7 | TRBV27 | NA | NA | CASSLLGAQTYEQYF | TGTGCCAGCAGTTTATTGGGGGCGCAGACCTACGAGCAGTACTTC
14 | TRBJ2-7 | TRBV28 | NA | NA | CASSTTGDIIKQYF | TGTGCCAGCAGTACTACCGGGGACATTATAAAGCAGTACTTC
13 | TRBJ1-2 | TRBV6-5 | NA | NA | CASSYLGGGGYTF | TGTGCCAGCAGTTACTTGGGGGGAGGTGGCTACACCTTC
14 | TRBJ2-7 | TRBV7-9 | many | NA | CASSLGQLLAEQYF | TGTGCCAGCAGCCTCGGACAGCTTTTGGCTGAGCAGTACTTC
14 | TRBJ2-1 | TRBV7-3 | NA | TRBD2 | CASSLGLAVGEQFF | TGTGCCAGCAGCCTGGGACTAGCGGTCGGTGAGCAGTTCTTC
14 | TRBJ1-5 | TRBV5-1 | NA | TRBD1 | CASSLQGMGQPQHF | TGCGCCAGCAGCTTACAGGGGATGGGTCAGCCCCAGCATTTT
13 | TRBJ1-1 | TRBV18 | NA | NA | CASSSDRQGEAFF | TGTGCCAGCTCATCCGACAGGCAAGGTGAAGCTTTCTTT
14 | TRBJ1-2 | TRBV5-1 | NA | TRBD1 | CASRLVGQGRGYTF | TGCGCCAGCAGATTGGTGGGACAGGGTCGGGGCTACACCTTC
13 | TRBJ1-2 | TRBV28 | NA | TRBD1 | CASSLTGGYGYTF | TGTGCCAGCAGTCTGACAGGGGGCTATGGCTACACCTTC
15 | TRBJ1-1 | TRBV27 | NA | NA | CASRRNSGLSTEAFF | TGTGCCAGCAGACGAAATTCAGGGTTGAGCACTGAAGCTTTCTTT
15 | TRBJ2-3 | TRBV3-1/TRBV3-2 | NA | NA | CASSGGQGGTDTQYF | TGTGCCAGCAGCGGGGGGCAGGGGGGCACAGATACGCAGTATTTT
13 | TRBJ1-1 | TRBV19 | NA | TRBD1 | CASSMKGDRDAFF | TGTGCCAGTAGTATGAAGGGGGACAGGGACGCTTTCTTT
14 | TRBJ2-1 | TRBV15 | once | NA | CATMTDLSYNEQFF | TGTGCCACCATGACAGATCTCTCCTACAATGAGCAGTTCTTC
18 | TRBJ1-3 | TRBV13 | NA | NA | CASSSRTTRQRRRNTIYF | TGTGCCAGCAGCTCCCGGACTACTAGACAGCGGCGGCGAAACACCATATATTTT
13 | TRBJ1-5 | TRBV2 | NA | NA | CASSEGGNQPQHF | TGTGCCAGCAGTGAGGGGGGTAATCAGCCCCAGCATTTT
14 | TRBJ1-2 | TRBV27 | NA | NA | CASGPWTAHYGYTF | TGTGCCAGCGGACCCTGGACAGCCCACTATGGCTACACCTTC
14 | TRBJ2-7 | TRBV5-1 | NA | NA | CASSSAGTPYEQYF | TGCGCCAGCAGCTCAGCCGGGACTCCCTACGAGCAGTACTTC
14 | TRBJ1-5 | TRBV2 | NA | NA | CASSERGGDQPQHF | TGTGCCAGCAGTGAAAGGGGGGGAGATCAGCCCCAGCATTTT
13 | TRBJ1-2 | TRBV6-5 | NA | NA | CASTPAGNYGYTF | TGTGCCAGCACCCCGGCAGGGAACTATGGCTACACCTTC
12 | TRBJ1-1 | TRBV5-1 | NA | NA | CASSTGRAEAFF | TGCGCCAGCAGCACTGGGAGGGCTGAAGCTTTCTTT
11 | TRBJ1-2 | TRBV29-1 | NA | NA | CSGQGGDGYTF | TGCAGCGGTCAAGGAGGGGATGGCTACACCTTC
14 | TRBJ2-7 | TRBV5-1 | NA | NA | CASSLGRTEYEQYF | TGCGCCAGCAGCTTGGGGCGGACAGAGTACGAGCAGTACTTC
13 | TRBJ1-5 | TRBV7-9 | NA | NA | CASSLAGGQPQHF | TGTGCCAGCAGCTTAGCGGGGGGTCAGCCCCAGCATTTT
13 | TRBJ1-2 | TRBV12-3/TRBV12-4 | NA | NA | CATDSSINYGYTF | TGTGCCACCGACAGCAGCATTAACTATGGCTACACCTTC
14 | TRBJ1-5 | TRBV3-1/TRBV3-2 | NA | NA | CASSQEGTHQPQHF | TGTGCCAGCAGCCAAGAGGGCACCCATCAGCCCCAGCATTTT
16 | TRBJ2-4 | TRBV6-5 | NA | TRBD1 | CASSYSATGGGNIQYF | TGTGCCAGCAGTTACTCCGCGACAGGGGGTGGAAACATTCAGTACTTC
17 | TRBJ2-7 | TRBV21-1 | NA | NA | CASSISGLAVPSYEQYF | TGTGCCAGCAGTATCTCGGGACTAGCGGTCCCCTCCTACGAGCAGTACTTC
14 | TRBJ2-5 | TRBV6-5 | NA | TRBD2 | CASSYGGAEETQYF | TGTGCCAGCAGCTACGGGGGGGCCGAGGAGACCCAGTACTTC